This T cell receptor (beta chain) was sequenced in a study of blood T cell repertoires in COVID-19. TCRdb's table, derived via immunoSEQ multiplex PCR, lists solely in-frame clones and lacks some. The sample lists 150,000 to 200,000 clones; 90% to 95% were seen once. With respect to this clone: The junction departs from the called germline gene at one end, perhaps through a read error.

Germline V lookup: CDR1 LGHNA, CDR2 YNFKEQ. CDR3 length: 15 amino acids. The J gene is TRBJ2-1, the V gene TRBV4-2; 8 nucleotides match TRBD2. Sequenced sample: peripheral blood. The sequence was obtained from a man aged 45 to 65 with acute or convalescent COVID-19. For the CDR3, the DNA is TGTGCCAGCAGACAAGACGGGAGGGCCATCAATGAGCAGTTCTTC. Encoded protein: CASRQDGRAINEQFF.